This note documents a single T cell receptor beta chain sequence. Stated treatment: approximately 18 received Ad26.COV2.S at low or high dose, single or two shots; a few received placebo; per-sample allocation not given. All samples were drawn on day 63, counting from the first vaccine or placebo injection. The sample comes from a study of Ad26.COV2.S vaccination and SARS-CoV-2 variants. This CDR3 has 11 residues. CDR1 and CDR2 from the germline V gene are SGHKS and YYEKEE (reference sequence). The V gene lost 4 bases and the J gene lost 1 base, with 3 bases spanning the gap. The data were produced by immunoSEQ multiplex PCR, yet TCRdb's version contains in-frame clones alone and is incomplete. The data show some 290,000 clones, 70% to 90% seen once.

The sample consisted of peripheral blood, taken in a trial of Ad26.COV2.S vaccine versus placebo. This chain uses TRBV5-5 with TRBJ2-7; D unresolved. This sequence originates from a person between 18 and 65 years old who received the Ad26.COV2.S COVID-19 vaccine or a placebo. The CDR3 loop reads CASSDSYEQYF. In DNA form, the CDR3 reads TGTGCCAGCAGCGATTCCTACGAGCAGTACTTC. The full variable domain, completed using reference TRBV5-5 and TRBJ2-7, is DAGVTQSPTHLIKTRGQQVTLRCSPISGHKSVSWYQQVLGQGPQFIFQYYEKEERGRGNFPDRFSARQFPNYSSELNVNALLLGDSALYLCASSDSYEQYFGPGTRLTVT.